Listed below are T cell receptor beta chains from one sample, sequenced in a study of blood T cell repertoires in COVID-19. The protocol was immunoSEQ multiplex PCR, while the TCRdb copy is restricted to in-frame clones and leaves out a portion. The sample holds 40,000 to 45,000 clones, around 86% seen once. The sequenced material came from peripheral blood. All receptors come from a man aged 60 to 69 with active COVID-19. Both conserved end residues are part of each CDR3. The order of the fields is J gene, clone size, V gene, CDR3 protein. Rows give clone size only sometimes, using once, few, many, or a class for an expanded clone.

>TRBJ2-1|NA|TRBV25-1
CASSGTGEQFF
>TRBJ1-1|medium-sized|TRBV9
CASSAELNTEAFF
>TRBJ2-1|NA|TRBV2
CASRLLAGGNEQFF
>TRBJ2-7|NA|TRBV3-1/TRBV3-2
CASSLYYEQYF
>TRBJ2-5|NA|TRBV6-5
CASSYLDRQETQYF
>TRBJ2-1|NA|TRBV19
CASSPSNYYNEQFF
>TRBJ2-3|NA|TRBV4-3
CASSQREGSGSFADTQYF
>TRBJ1-2|NA|TRBV5-1
CASSPGQPGGYTF
>TRBJ1-5|few|TRBV19
CASSRRANQPQHF
>TRBJ2-7|NA|TRBV7-2
CASSLLNEAGSYEQYF
>TRBJ1-3|NA|TRBV6-6
CASSPSGGGQGFGNTIYF
>TRBJ2-7|NA|TRBV14
CASSPPRAGTHSYEQYF
>TRBJ2-7|NA|TRBV10-1
CASGTSGRSAQYF
>TRBJ2-1|NA|TRBV6-5
CASSSQGWQFF
>TRBJ2-1|NA|TRBV3-1/TRBV3-2
CASSPRGLAEYNEQFF
>TRBJ1-2|NA|TRBV28
CASSLGTGNGYTF
>TRBJ2-3|NA|TRBV9
CASSQEGVTDTQYF
>TRBJ2-1|NA|TRBV29-1
CSVRAGGYNEQFF
>TRBJ2-7|NA|TRBV7-8
CASSLDRGGQGGFHEQYF
>TRBJ2-3|NA|TRBV19
CASSGTSGSTDTQYF
>TRBJ2-7|NA|TRBV13
CASSLGRLGEQYF
>TRBJ2-5|NA|TRBV18
CASSPVITGESQETQYF
>TRBJ1-4|once|TRBV19
CASSGTLGKGEKLFF
>TRBJ1-1|NA|TRBV27
CASSLWQGARTEAFF
>TRBJ2-3|NA|TRBV5-6
CASSLAATSGARSTDTQYF
>TRBJ1-5|few|TRBV6-5
CASSRQKNQPQHF
>TRBJ1-5|NA|TRBV10-3
CAISAFEIQPQHF
>TRBJ1-5|NA|TRBV4-1
CASSRGWTGNQPQHF
>TRBJ2-1|NA|TRBV5-5
CASSLRQVYNEQFF
>TRBJ2-7|NA|TRBV28
CASSLSALATYEQYF
>TRBJ2-7|NA|TRBV10-3
CAISRDRGQTYEQYF
>TRBJ2-3|NA|TRBV11-2
CASTQNRGAQFTQYF
>TRBJ2-1|NA|TRBV7-9
CASSQTSGSFNEQFF
>TRBJ2-5|NA|TRBV5-1
CASSPVGTGYQETQYF
>TRBJ1-1|once|TRBV14
CASSQGLGGTEAFF
>TRBJ2-2|NA|TRBV29-1
CSVRGLAGNTGELFF
>TRBJ2-1|NA|TRBV29-1
CSVPPGSGEQFF
>TRBJ1-1|NA|TRBV5-1
CASSPVRGNTEAFF
>TRBJ2-5|NA|TRBV7-7
CASSFQGLETQYF
>TRBJ2-5|medium-sized|TRBV4-1
CASSQDGWNYLGETQYF
>TRBJ2-7|NA|TRBV7-8
CASSPPPGGYEQYF
>TRBJ2-7|NA|TRBV18
CASSPPRTGGGEQYF